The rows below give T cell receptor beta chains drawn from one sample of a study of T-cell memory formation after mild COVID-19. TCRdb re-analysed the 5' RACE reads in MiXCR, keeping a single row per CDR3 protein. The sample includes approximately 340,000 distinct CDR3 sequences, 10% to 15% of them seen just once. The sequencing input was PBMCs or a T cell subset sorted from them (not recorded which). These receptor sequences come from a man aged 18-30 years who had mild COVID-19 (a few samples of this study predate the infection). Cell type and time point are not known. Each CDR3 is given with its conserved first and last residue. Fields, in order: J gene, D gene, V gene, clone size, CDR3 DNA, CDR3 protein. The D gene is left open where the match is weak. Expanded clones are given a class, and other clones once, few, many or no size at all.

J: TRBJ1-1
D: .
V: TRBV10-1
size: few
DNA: TGCGCCAGCAGTGCTCGGGGTAGCACTGAAGCTTTCTTT
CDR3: CASSARGSTEAFF

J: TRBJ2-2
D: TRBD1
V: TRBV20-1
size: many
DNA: TGCAGTGCCAATGGACAGGGGGCTAGCCCGGGGACCGGGGAGCTGTTTTTT
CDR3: CSANGQGASPGTGELFF

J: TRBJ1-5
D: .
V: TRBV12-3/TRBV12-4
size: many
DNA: TGTGCCAGCAGCCCCGGTGGCTCGATCAATCAGCCCCAGCATTTT
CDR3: CASSPGGSINQPQHF

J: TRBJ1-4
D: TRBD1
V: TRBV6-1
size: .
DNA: TGTGCCAGCAGTAAAACCGGGACAGCTAATGAAAAACTGTTTTTT
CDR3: CASSKTGTANEKLFF

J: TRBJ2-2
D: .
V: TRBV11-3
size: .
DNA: TGTGCCAGCAGCTTAATAACCGGGGAGCTGTTTTTT
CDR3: CASSLITGELFF

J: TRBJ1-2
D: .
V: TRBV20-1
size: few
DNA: TGCAGTGCCAATCCCCCGGGGGACGGCTACACCTTC
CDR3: CSANPPGDGYTF

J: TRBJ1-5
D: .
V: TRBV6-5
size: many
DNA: TGTGCCAGCAGTCCCGACAGGAGTAATCAGCCCCAGCATTTT
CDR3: CASSPDRSNQPQHF

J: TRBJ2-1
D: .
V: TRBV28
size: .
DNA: TGTGCCAGCACTTTGGGGGGGCGACCCTACAATGAGCAGTTCTTC
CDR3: CASTLGGRPYNEQFF

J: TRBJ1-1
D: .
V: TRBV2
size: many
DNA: TGTGCCAGCAGTGTACAGGGGAACACTGAAGCTTTCTTT
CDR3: CASSVQGNTEAFF

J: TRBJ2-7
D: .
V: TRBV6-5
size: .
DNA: TGTGCCAGCAGGACCTCCTACGAGCAGTACTTC
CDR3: CASRTSYEQYF

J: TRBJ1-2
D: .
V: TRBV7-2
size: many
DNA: TGTGCCAGCAGCCCTACCCCCCAGGATGGCTACACCTTC
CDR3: CASSPTPQDGYTF

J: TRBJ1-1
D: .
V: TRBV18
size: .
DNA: TGTGCCAGCTCACGGTCAGAGGGATGGAACACTGAAGCTTTCTTT
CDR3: CASSRSEGWNTEAFF

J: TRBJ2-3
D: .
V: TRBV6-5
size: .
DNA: TGTGCCAGCAGTTACGGACGGGGAGTGGATACGCAGTATTTT
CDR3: CASSYGRGVDTQYF

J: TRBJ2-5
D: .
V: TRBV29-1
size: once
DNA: TGCAGCGTTGACAGTCGGGCAAACCAAGAGACCCAGTACTTC
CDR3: CSVDSRANQETQYF

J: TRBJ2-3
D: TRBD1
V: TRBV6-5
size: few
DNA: TGTGCCAGCAGTTACTCGACAGGGTGGGATACGCAGTATTTT
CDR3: CASSYSTGWDTQYF